This TCR beta chain originates from a study of T cells in Graves' hyperthyroidism and ophthalmopathy (dated 2019 in TCRdb). Regarding the study in general: Peripheral blood samples were taken at initial diagnosis, before any treatment was given. To identify TCR V-J signatures that set the groups apart, the researchers used a discovery cohort of 100 patients, made up of 40 to 45 with Graves' ophthalmopathy and 57 with stable Graves' hyperthyroidism. An independent validation cohort of around 19 hyperthyroidism patients and about 16 patients who later progressed to ophthalmopathy tested prospective prediction of ophthalmopathy. TCR Vbeta CDR3 sequencing of approximately 140 peripheral blood samples (approximately 44 ophthalmopathy, under 80 hyperthyroidism and approximately 17 progressor patients) is reported in the paper. Once sampling was done, hyperthyroidism patients were given methimazole at a starting dose of 30 mg daily, whereas ophthalmopathy patients were given high-dose intravenous methylprednisolone. The 95 to 100 discovery patients were randomly divided into training and test sets at a 7:3 ratio. In about 6 Graves' hyperthyroidism patients, the study also compared T-cell repertoires from thyroid tissue with T-cell repertoires from blood. Overall results and qualifications from the work: No statistical method was used to set the sample size in advance, and investigators knew the group allocation. In validation, the model predicted progression to ophthalmopathy with roughly 70% sensitivity and around 72% specificity, a median of 6.5 months before onset. A model built on a 13 V-J signature distinguished ophthalmopathy from stable hyperthyroidism, reaching around 87% sensitivity and under 84% specificity in cross-validation and 80%/75% in testing. Blood samples also contained most of the expanded thyroid clonotypes (frequency above 0.001), which suggests that blood repertoires may reflect thyroid immune responses.

TCR beta CDR3 regions were amplified from RNA transcripts. A first-round RT-PCR of the TCR CDR3 used the HTBI primer set with the Qiagen OneStep RT-PCR kit. A second multiplex PCR round built the libraries, followed by size selection and purification. Sequencing of the libraries was done on an Illumina HiSeq2000 using paired-end 100 bp reads. The original pipeline was this. SOAPnuke was used to process the raw data, removing reads that contained adapters or uncalled bases, had a mean Phred below 15, or lacked an exact match to the constant primer or identifier. High-quality paired reads were merged with COPE v1.2.5, and unique nucleotide sequences were defined as clonotypes. MiTCR v1.1 was used to align the clonotypes against IMGT TRBV, TRBD and TRBJ reference segments. The analysis was restricted to V-J combinations with a frequency above 0.0001, which together covered 99.2% of the repertoires. A TCS score was defined as the ratio between F50 (clonal expansion) and ExV (chaos), using BLOSUM62-based TCRdist between CDR3 peptides within each V-J. Welch's t-statistics and random forest reduced fewer than 550 V-J features to 10 to 15, which were used in a naive Bayes classifier (R e1071). Through fastp at Q25 and MiXCR, TCRdb rebuilt clones from the public reads, retaining in-frame beta chains. All rows with the same CDR3 protein become a single entry with the most common DNA and genes. Clone size and V and J calls follow TCRdb, not the original study. In this sample the table shows 650,000 to 750,000 distinct CDR3 sequences, 14% of which occur a single time. The leading ten clones occupy 10% to 13% of the sample.

On this clonotype: It has no known antigen specificity. The record has no base qualities; no much larger clone is one base away.

A patient counted as having stable Graves' hyperthyroidism if no progression to ophthalmopathy occurred over 18 months of follow-up. Hyperthyroidism patients were newly diagnosed, with disease duration under 2 months, and aged 18 to 65 years. Any patient with an uncontrolled infection, another autoimmune disease, pregnancy or lactation was excluded. Diagnoses were established on the basis of clinical symptoms, serum thyroxine and TRAb, thyroid ultrasound, and orbital computed tomography. Ficoll-Paque density gradient centrifugation was used to isolate PBMCs from 10 ml of fresh peripheral blood. Total RNA was extracted with Trizol reagent, and quality was checked on an Agilent 2100 Bioanalyzer. After removal of 4 bases from V and 4 bases from J, the junction retains 3 bases not matched to a gene. Its CDR3 holds 15 amino acids, cysteine through phenylalanine. Here the CDR3 DNA is all that survives: 45 bases in frame from base 1. The CDR1 and CDR2 encoded by the germline V gene are SGHAT and FQNNGV.

Sequences were obtained from blood. The TCR originated in a woman aged 18-29 years with Graves' hyperthyroidism. Here the chain combines TRBV11-2 and TRBJ2-1, and TRBD2 matches 11 of the central bases. In nucleotide form, the sequence is TGTGCCAGCAGCTCAGCTAGCGGGAGGTACAATGAGCAGTTCTTC. Its amino acids are CASSSASGRYNEQFF.